This T cell receptor beta chain was profiled in a study of graft-versus-host responses after intestinal transplantation (TCRdb year 2021). Context from the whole study: Multivisceral, liver-intestinal, or isolated intestinal transplants were received by the recipients. Every recipient was given anti-thymocyte globulin induction, followed by about three years of maintenance tacrolimus and steroids. After intestinal transplantation, graft-versus-host and host-versus-graft alloreactive T cell clones in the graft, circulation and bone marrow were tracked using bulk TCR-beta CDR3 sequencing. To identify alloreactive clones, pre-transplant mixed lymphocyte reaction products were sequenced and then compared with unstimulated pre-transplant donor and recipient T cells. A cohort of approximately 24 intestinal transplant recipients, including one retransplant, was enrolled, and a few patients lacking pretransplant specimens were excluded. A peak of at least 4% donor T cells among recipient peripheral blood mononuclear cells was the definition used for donor T cell macrochimerism. Samples from a few later patients were sequenced in-house on an Illumina MiSeq with MiXCR processing rather than by the commercial service. General findings and caveats noted by the study authors: Early after transplant, peak levels of circulating GvH clones were associated with declines in HvG clones. The conclusions were limited by the relatively low number and heterogeneity of the intestinal transplant patients. High GvH to HvG T cell clonal ratios were observed in the allografts of patients with donor T cell macrochimerism. GvH clones turned up in recipient bone marrow, with some appearing earlier in ileal mucosa or blood, a pattern consistent with an intestinal mucosal origin.

Library method: the immunoSEQ multiplex PCR assay. For most patients, genomic DNA was isolated with the Qiagen DNeasy Blood and Tissue Kit and sent frozen to Adaptive Biotechnologies for TCR sequencing. High-throughput TCR-beta CDR3 sequencing of genomic DNA from most patients was performed by Adaptive Biotechnologies. On the authors' methods: TCR sequencing data were retrieved from Adaptive's ImmunoSEQ software for around 19 patients, whereas a few other patients were processed with MiXCR and VDJtools. To correct CD4 versus CD8 sorting errors, sequences present in both subsets at a frequency ratio below 5:1 were removed. CDR3 nucleotide sequences shared by donor and recipient were removed because the origin of these sequences could not be assigned. At least 2-fold expansion over unstimulated cells and a minimum CFSE-low frequency of 0.002% (template counts) or 0.001% (read counts) were required for clones to be classified as alloreactive. Clones detected in sequenced pre-transplant spleen, lymph node, or MLR CFSE-low populations of the donor or recipient were defined as mappable. The cumulative frequency of alloreactive clones was calculated as a percentage of all sequences, weighted by copy number. TCRdb limited this immuneACCESS table to in-frame rearrangements with V and J called. A share of clones is missing; checked studies link under half to unresolved V genes, and the rest is unexplained. V and J calls and clone size follow that table, whereas D and trimming were derived from the DNA. For this sample the table gives around 71,000 clones, of which over 85% were detected only once. The ten top clones hold over 0.4% of the sample.

This specimen's time point label, per the study, means: cells obtained before transplantation from donor or recipient. CD3+CD4+ and CD3+CD8+ populations were FACS-sorted from unstimulated pre-transplant donor and recipient cells taken from spleen or lymph nodes. A note on this clone: The antigen this receptor binds is unknown. No base qualities exist here, and no much larger clone lies one base off it.

The germline V gene yields MDHEN for CDR1 and SYDVKM for CDR2. Reading from cysteine to phenylalanine, the CDR3 counts 22 amino acids. Only the CDR3 region is kept as DNA, spanning 66 bases read in frame from base 1. For this chain, trimming is 3 bases at the V end and 0 bases at the J end, and the number of junction bases without a gene match is 24. This sequence was found in a human donor who received an intestinal transplant. The starting material was unstimulated CD8+ T cells sorted from spleen or lymph node cells, obtained before intestinal transplant. The sequence is built from TRBV28 and TRBJ2-7; the junction holds 9 bases that match TRBD1. The DNA reads TGTGCCAGCAGTTTTTCGCTCGGGACAGGGAAAGATATTAAGGAAAGCTCCTACGAGCAGTACTTC. Its amino acids are CASSFSLGTGKDIKESSYEQYF. The full variable domain, with segments outside the CDR3 supplied by the reference TRBV28 and TRBJ2-7 proteins, appears as DVKVTQSSRYLVKRTGEKVFLECVQDMDHENMFWYRQDPGLGLRLIYFSYDVKMKEKGDIPEGYSVSREKKERFSLILESASTNQTSMYLCASSFSLGTGKDIKESSYEQYFGPGTRLTVT.